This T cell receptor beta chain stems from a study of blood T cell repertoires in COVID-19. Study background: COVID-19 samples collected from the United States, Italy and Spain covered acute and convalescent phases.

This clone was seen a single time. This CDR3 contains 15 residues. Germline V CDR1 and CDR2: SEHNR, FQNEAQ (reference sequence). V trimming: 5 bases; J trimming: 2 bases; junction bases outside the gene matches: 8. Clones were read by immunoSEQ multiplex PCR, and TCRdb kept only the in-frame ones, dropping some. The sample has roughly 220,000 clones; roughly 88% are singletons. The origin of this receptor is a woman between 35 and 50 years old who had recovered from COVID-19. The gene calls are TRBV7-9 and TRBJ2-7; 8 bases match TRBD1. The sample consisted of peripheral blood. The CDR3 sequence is CASSRKTGAPYEQYF. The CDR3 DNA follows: TGTGCCAGCAGCCGAAAGACAGGGGCCCCCTACGAGCAGTACTTC.